This T cell receptor beta chain was recorded in a study of blood T cells in healthy people across ages. General study points: Naive and antigen-experienced cells were not separated, limiting conclusive comparison.

Together with a sample-barcoded 5' primer, a J-beta primer mix was included in a second PCR lasting about 7 to 11 cycles. Each of the samples gave a minimum of 2.5 million paired-end reads that contained CDR3. TCRdb independently ran MiXCR on the 5' RACE reads; one entry per CDR3 protein. The table has hundreds of thousands of distinct CDR3 sequences, 20% to 25% seen once. This clonotype was seen a few times. No antigen is known for it. The CDR3 runs to 17 residues. Germline loops: CDR1 SEHNR, CDR2 FQNEAQ (reference sequence). Trimming cost V 7 bases and J 1 base, with 22 bases left between them. The sample taken for sequencing was blood. This chain uses TRBV7-9 with TRBJ1-1; TRBD1 might be the D (5 bases). This clonotype was obtained from a man aged 65 to 85 in good health. CDR3 nucleotides: TGTGCCAGCATCCCCTATGCCGGGGGGTCGCCGAACACTGAAGCTTTCTTT. This encodes CASIPYAGGSPNTEAFF.